This T cell receptor beta chain derives from a study of T-cell memory formation after mild COVID-19. The CDR3 is made up of 12 amino acids. Trimming removed 5 bases from V and 6 bases from J, with 11 bases in between. Germline V gene sequence: CDR1 SEHNR, CDR2 FQNEAQ (reference sequence). The sample holds a few counts of this clonotype. The antigen is unknown. Findings and limits, study-wide: CM and EM subsets held most contracting CD4+ clones; EMRA held CD8+ ones.

TCRdb reanalysed the 5' RACE reads using MiXCR and keeps one entry per CDR3 protein. Here the sample spans about 270,000 distinct CDR3 sequences, roughly 17% being singletons. The rearrangement joins TRBV7-9 to TRBJ2-7; D is tentatively TRBD1 or TRBD2 (6 bases each). The receptor was derived from a man aged 18 to 35 who had mild COVID-19 (a few samples of this study predate the infection). Cell type and time point are not known. Input material: PBMCs or a T cell subset sorted from them (not recorded which). CDR3 nucleotide sequence: TGTGCCAGCAGCCTAGGGGGGCTCGAGCAGTACTTC. Its translation is CASSLGGLEQYF.